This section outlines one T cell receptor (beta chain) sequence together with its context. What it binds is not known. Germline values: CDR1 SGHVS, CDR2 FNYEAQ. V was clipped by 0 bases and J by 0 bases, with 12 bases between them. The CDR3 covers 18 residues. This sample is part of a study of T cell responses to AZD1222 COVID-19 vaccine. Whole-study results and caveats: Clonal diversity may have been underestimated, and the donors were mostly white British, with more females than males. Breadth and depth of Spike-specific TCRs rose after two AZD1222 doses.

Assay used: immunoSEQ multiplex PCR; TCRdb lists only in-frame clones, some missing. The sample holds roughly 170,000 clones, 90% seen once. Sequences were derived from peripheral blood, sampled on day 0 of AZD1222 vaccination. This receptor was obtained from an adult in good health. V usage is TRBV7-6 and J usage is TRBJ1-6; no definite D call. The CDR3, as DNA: TGTGCCAGCAGCTTAGCGGAGCCCCAAAGCTCCTATAATTCACCCCTCCACTTT. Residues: CASSLAEPQSSYNSPLHF.